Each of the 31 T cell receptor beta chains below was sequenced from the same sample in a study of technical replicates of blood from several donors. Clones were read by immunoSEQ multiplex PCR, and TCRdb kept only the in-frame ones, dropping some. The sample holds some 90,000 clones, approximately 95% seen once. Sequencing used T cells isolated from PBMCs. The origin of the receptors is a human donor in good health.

CDR3 sequence (DNA): TGTGCCAGCAGTGGACTAGCGGTTCCAAGAGATACGCAGTATTTT. As protein: CASSGLAVPRDTQYF. The rearrangement links TRBV2 to TRBJ2-3; the match to TRBD2 covers 9 bases. Germline V gene data show CDR1 as SNHLY and CDR2 as FYNNEI. The V segment lost 4 bases and the J segment 5 bases; nucleotides outside the gene matches: 7. The length of the CDR3 is 15 residues.

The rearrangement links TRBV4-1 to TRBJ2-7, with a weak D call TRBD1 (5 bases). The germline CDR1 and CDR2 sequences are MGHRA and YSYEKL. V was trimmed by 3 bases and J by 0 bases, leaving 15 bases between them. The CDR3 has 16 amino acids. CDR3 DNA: TGCGCCAGCAGCCAGCAACAGGACAAATACTCCTACGAGCAGTACTTC. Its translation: CASSQQQDKYSYEQYF.

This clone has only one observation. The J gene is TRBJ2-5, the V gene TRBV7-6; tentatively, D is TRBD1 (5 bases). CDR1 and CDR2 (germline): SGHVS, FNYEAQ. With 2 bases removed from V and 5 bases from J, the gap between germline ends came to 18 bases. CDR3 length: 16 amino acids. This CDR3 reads CASSLRGFETGETQYF. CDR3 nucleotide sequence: TGTGCCAGCAGCTTAAGGGGATTTGAAACCGGGGAGACCCAGTACTTC.

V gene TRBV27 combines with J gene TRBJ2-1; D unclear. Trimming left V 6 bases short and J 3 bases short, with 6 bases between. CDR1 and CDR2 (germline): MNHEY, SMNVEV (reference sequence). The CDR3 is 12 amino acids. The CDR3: CASSQNYNEQFF. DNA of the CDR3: TGTGCCAGCAGCCAAAACTACAATGAGCAGTTCTTC.

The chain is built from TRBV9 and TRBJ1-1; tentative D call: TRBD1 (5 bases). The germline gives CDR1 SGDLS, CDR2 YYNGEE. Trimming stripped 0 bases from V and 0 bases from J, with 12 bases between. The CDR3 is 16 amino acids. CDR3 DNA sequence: TGTGCCAGCAGCGTAGAGAGACAGACGATGAACACTGAAGCTTTCTTT. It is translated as CASSVERQTMNTEAFF.

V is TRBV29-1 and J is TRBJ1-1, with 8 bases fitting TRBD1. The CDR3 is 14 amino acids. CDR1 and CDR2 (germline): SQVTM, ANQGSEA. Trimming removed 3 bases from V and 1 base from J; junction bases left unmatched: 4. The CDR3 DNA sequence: TGCAGCGTTGAGTCAGACAGGGGGAACACTGAAGCTTTCTTT. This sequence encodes CSVESDRGNTEAFF.

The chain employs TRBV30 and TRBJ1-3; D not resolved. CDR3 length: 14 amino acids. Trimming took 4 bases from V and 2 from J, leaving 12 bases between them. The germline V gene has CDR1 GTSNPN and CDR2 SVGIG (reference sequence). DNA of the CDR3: TGTGCCTGGACGAGCTCCGCTGCTGGAAACACCATATATTTT. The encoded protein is CAWTSSAAGNTIYF.

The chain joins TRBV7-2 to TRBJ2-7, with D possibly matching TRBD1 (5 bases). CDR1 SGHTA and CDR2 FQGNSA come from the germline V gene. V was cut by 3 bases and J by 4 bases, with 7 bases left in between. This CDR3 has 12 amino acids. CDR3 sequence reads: CASSFNRYEQYF. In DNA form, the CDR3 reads TGTGCCAGCAGCTTCAACAGGTACGAGCAGTACTTC. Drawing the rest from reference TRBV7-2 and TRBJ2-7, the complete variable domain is GAGVSQSPSNKVTEKGKDVELRCDPISGHTALYWYRQSLGQGLEFLIYFQGNSAPDKSGLPSDRFSAERTGGSVSTLTIQRTQQEDSAVYLCASSFNRYEQYFGPGTRLTVT.

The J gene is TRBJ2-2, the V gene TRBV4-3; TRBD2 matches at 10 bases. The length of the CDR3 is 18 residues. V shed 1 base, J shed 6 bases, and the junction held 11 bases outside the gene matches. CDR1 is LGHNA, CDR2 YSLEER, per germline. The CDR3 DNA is TGCGCCAGCAGCCAAGGGCAAGGAGCGGGAGGGCCTCCCGGGGAGCTGTTTTTT. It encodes CASSQGQGAGGPPGELFF.

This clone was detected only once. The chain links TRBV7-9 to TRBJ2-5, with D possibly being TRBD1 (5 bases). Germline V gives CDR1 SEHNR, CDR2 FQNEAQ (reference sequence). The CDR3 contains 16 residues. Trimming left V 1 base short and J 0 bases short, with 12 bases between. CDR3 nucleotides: TGTGCCAGCAGCTTAGTGGGTAGGGGTCACCAAGAGACCCAGTACTTC. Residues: CASSLVGRGHQETQYF.

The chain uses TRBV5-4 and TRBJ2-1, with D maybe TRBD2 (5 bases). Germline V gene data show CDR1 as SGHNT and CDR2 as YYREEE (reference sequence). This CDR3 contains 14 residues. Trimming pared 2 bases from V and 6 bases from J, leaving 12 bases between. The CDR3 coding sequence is TGTGCCAGCAGCTTCGCTTCACGGGGCAATGAGCAGTTCTTC. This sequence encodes CASSFASRGNEQFF.

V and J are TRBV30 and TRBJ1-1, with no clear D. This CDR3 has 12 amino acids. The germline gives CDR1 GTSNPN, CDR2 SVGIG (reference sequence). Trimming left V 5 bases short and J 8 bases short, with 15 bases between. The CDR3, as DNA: TGTGCCTGGGGTCCCACGACGGGAGAAGCTTTCTTT. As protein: CAWGPTTGEAFF.

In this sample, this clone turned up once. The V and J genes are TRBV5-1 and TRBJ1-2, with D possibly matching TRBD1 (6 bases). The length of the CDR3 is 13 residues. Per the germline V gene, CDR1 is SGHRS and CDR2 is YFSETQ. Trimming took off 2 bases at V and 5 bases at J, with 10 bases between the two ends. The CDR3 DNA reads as TGCGCCAGCAGCTTAGGACAGACGTATGGCTACACCTTC. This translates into CASSLGQTYGYTF. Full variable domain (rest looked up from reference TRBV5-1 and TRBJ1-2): KAGVTQTPRYLIKTRGQQVTLSCSPISGHRSVSWYQQTPGQGLQFLFEYFSETQRNKGNFPGRFSGRQFSNSRSEMNVSTLELGDSALYLCASSLGQTYGYTFGSGTRLTVV.

The chain's CDR3 is CASSFRWGGEKLFF. CDR3 nucleotides: TGTGCCAGCAGTTTCCGGTGGGGGGGGGAAAAACTGTTTTTT. The rearrangement links TRBV27 to TRBJ1-4; maybe TRBD1 (5 bases). Germline CDR1 and CDR2: MNHEY and SMNVEV (reference sequence). V lost 3 bases and J 8 bases, leaving 13 bases between the germline ends. The CDR3 contains 14 residues.

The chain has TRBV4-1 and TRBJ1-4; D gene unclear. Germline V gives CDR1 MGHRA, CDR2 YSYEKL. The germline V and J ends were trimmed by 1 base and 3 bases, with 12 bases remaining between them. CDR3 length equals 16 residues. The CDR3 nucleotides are TGCGCCAGCAGCCAAGTGGGCACACTAGCTAATGAAAAACTGTTTTTT. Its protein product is CASSQVGTLANEKLFF.

CDR3 residues: CASSASGPSFNEQFF. The CDR3 DNA sequence: TGTGCCAGCAGCGCCAGCGGACCATCGTTCAATGAGCAGTTCTTC. The V and J genes are TRBV7-6 and TRBJ2-1; D may be TRBD2 (5 bases). The V gene's germline CDR1 is SGHVS and CDR2 FNYEAQ. This CDR3 comprises 15 residues. With 5 bases removed from V and 6 bases from J, the gap between germline ends came to 17 bases.

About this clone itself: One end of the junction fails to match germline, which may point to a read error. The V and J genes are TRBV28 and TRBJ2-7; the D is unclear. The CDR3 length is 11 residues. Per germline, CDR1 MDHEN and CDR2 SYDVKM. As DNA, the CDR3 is TGTGCCAGCAGTTTCGTAAGCCTTCCCCTCTTC. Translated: CASSFVSLPLF.

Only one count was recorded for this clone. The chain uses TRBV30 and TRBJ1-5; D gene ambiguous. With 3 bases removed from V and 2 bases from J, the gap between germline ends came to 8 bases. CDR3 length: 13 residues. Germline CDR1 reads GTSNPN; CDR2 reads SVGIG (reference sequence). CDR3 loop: CAWSPRGNQPQHF. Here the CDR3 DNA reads TGTGCCTGGAGCCCCCGGGGCAATCAGCCCCAGCATTTT.

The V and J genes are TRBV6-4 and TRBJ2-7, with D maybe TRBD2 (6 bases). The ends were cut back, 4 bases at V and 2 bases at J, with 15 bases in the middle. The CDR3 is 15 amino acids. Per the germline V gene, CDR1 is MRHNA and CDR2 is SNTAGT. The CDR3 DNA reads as TGTGCCAGCAGTGCTTGTCAGGGACTTACCTACGAGCAGTACTTC. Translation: CASSACQGLTYEQYF.

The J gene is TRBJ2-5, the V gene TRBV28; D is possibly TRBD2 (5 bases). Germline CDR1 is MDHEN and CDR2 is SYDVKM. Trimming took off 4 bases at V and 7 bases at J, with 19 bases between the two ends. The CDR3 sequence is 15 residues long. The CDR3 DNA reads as TGTGCCAGCAGTTCGGAGCGGTGGGTATCAGGGACCCAGTACTTC. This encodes CASSSERWVSGTQYF.

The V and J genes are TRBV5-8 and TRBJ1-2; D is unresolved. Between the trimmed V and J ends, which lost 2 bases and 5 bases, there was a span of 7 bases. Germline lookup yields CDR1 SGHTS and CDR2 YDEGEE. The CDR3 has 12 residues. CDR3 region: CASSLPLYGYTF. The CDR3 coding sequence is TGTGCCAGCAGCTTACCTCTATATGGCTACACCTTC.

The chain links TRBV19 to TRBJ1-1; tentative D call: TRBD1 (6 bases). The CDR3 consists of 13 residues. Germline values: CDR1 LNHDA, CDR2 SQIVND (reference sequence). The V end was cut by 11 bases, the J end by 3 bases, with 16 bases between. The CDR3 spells CAVVGGGYTEAFF. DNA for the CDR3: TGTGCCGTAGTTGGGGGCGGGTACACTGAAGCTTTCTTT.

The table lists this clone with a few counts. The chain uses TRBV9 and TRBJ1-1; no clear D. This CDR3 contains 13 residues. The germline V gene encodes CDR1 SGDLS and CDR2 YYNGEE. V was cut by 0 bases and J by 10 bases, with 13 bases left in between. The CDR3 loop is CASSVGSGVAAFF. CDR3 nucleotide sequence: TGTGCCAGCAGCGTAGGTTCCGGGGTGGCAGCTTTCTTT.

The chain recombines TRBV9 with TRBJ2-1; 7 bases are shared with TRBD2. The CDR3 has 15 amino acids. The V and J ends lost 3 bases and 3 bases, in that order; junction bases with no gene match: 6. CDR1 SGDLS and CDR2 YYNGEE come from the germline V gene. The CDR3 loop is CASSGWRENYNEQFF. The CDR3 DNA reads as TGTGCCAGCAGCGGGTGGCGGGAGAACTACAATGAGCAGTTCTTC.

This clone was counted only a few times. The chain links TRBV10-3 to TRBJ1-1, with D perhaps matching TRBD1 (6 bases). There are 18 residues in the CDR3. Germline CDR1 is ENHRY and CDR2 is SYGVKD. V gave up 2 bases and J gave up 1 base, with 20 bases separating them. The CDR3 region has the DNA TGTGCCATCAGTGAGCCGATCGCCAGGGGACGGAGGAACACTGAAGCTTTCTTT. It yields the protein CAISEPIARGRRNTEAFF.

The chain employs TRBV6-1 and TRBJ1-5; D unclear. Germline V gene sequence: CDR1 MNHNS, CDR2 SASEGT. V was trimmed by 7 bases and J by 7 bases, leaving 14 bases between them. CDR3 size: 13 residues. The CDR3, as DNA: TGTGCCAGCAATCGGGGTGATGGACAGCCCCAGCATTTT. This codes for CASNRGDGQPQHF.

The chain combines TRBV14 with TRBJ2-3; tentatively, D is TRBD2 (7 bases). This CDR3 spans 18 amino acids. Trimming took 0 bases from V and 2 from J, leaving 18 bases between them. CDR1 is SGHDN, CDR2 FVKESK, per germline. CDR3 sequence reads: CASSQEAGEGLSTDTQYF. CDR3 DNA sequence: TGTGCCAGCAGCCAAGAGGCAGGGGAGGGACTCTCCACAGATACGCAGTATTTT.

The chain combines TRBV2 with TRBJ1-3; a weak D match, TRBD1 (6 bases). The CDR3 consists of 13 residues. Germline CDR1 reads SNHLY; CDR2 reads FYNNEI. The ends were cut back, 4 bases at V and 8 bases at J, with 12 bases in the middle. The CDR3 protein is CASSAGEGDTIYF. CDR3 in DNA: TGTGCCAGCAGTGCAGGGGAAGGGGACACCATATATTTT.

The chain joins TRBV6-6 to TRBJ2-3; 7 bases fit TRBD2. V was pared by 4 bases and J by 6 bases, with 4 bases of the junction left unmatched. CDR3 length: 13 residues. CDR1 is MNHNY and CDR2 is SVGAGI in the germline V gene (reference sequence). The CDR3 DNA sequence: TGTGCCAGCAGTTCGGGGAGGGCGGATACGCAGTATTTT. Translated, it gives CASSSGRADTQYF.

This chain's CDR3 is CAISATGTSGSSSYNEQFF. The CDR3 DNA reads as TGTGCCATCAGCGCCACCGGGACTAGCGGGAGTTCCTCCTACAATGAGCAGTTCTTC. The rearrangement uses TRBV10-3 and TRBJ2-1, with 14 bases that match TRBD2. Losses at the gene ends were 6 bases for V and 0 bases for J; bases not matched to a gene: 10. Germline V gene lookup returns CDR1 ENHRY and CDR2 SYGVKD. The CDR3 has 19 amino acids.

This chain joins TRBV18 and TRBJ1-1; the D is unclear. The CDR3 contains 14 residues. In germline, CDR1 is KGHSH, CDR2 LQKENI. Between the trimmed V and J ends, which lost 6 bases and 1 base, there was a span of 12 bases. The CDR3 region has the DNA TGTGCCAGCTCGCCCGGAGGCTGGAACACTGAAGCTTTCTTT. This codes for CASSPGGWNTEAFF.